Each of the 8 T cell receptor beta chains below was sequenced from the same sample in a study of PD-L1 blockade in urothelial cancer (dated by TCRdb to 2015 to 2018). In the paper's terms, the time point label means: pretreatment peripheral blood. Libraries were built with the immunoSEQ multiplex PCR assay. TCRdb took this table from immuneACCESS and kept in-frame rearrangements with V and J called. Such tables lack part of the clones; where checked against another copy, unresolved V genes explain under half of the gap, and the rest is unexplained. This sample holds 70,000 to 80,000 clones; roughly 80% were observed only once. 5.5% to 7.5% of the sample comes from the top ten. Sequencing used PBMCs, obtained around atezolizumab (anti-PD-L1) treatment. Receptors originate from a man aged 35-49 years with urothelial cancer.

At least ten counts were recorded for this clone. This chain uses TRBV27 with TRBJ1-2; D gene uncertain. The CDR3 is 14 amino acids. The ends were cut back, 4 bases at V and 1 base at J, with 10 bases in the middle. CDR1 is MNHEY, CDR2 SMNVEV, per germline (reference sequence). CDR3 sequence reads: CASSSPTGNYGYTF. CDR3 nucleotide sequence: TGTGCCAGCAGTTCCCCGACGGGTAACTATGGCTACACCTTC.

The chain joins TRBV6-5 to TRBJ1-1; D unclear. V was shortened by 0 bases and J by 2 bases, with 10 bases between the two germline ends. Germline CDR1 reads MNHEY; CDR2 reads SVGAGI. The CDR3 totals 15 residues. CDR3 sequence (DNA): TGTGCCAGCAGTTACTCGTCGGCGGCAAACACTGAAGCTTTCTTT. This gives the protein CASSYSSAANTEAFF.

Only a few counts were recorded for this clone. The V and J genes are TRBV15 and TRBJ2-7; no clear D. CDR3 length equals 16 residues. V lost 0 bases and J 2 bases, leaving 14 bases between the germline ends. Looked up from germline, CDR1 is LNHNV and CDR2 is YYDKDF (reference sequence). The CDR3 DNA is TGTGCCACCAGCAGAGAGGAGCCGGGTTCTCCCTACGAGCAGTACTTC. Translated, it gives CATSREEPGSPYEQYF. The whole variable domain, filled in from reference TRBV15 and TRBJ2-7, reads DAMVIQNPRYQVTQFGKPVTLSCSQTLNHNVMYWYQQKSSQAPKLLFHYYDKDFNNEADTPDNFQSRRPNTSFCFLDIRSPGLGDTAMYLCATSREEPGSPYEQYFGPGTRLTVT.

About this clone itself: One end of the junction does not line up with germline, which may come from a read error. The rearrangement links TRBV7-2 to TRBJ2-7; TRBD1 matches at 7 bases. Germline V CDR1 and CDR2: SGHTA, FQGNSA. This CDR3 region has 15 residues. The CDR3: CASTLSGQDWDEQYF. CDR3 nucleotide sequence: TGTGCCAGCACCTTATCTGGACAGGATTGGGACGAGCAGTACTTC.

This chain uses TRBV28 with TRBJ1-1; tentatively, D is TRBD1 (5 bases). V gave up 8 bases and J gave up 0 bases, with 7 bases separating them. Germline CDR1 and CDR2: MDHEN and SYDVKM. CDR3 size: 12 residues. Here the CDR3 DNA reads TGTGCCAGCCGGGACTTGAACACTGAAGCTTTCTTT. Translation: CASRDLNTEAFF.

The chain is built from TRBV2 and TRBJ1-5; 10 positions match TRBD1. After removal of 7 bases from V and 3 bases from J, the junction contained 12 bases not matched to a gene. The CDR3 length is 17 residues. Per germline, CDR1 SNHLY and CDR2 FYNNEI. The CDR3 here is CASMLDRGFSFNQPQHF. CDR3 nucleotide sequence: TGTGCCAGCATGCTGGACAGGGGGTTCTCTTTCAATCAGCCCCAGCATTTT.

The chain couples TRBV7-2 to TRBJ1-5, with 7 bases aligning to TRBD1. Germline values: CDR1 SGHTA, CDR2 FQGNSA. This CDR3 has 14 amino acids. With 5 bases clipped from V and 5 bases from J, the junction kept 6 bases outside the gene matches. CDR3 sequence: CASSPTGPHQPQHF. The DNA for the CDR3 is TGTGCCAGCAGCCCGACAGGGCCCCATCAGCCCCAGCATTTT.

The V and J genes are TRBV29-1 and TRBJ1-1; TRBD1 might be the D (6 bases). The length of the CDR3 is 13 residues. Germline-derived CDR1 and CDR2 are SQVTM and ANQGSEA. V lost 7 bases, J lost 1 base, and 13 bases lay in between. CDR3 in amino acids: CSAKLRGNTEAFF. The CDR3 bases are TGCAGCGCCAAACTCAGGGGGAACACTGAAGCTTTCTTT.